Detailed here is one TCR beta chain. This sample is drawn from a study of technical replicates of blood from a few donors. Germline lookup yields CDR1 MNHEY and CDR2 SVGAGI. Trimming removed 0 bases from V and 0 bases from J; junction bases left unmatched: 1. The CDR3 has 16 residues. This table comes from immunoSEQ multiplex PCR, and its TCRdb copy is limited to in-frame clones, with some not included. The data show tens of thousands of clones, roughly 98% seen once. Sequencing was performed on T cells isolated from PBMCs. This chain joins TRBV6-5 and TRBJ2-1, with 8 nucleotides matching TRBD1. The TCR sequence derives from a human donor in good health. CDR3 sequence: CASSYSDRDSYNEQFF. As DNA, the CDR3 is TGTGCCAGCAGTTACTCGGACAGGGACTCCTACAATGAGCAGTTCTTC.